The next 27 T cell receptor beta chains were all read from a single sample in a study of Tregs in tolerant kidney transplant recipients. Only in-frame clones appear in the TCRdb table, and some are missing; sequencing was by immunoSEQ multiplex PCR. The profile shows some 240,000 clones, about 80% of them singletons. Sequencing input: CD4+ T cells from blood. The origin of the receptors is a human donor in good health.

V and J are TRBV4-1 and TRBJ2-3, with 11 bases aligning to TRBD2. This CDR3 is 18 amino acids long. J gave up 0 bases and V 0 bases, and 5 bases lay outside the gene matches. Per germline, CDR1 MGHRA and CDR2 YSYEKL. CDR3 residues: CASSQEGTSGGSTDTQYF. The CDR3 bases are TGCGCCAGCAGCCAAGAAGGGACTAGCGGCGGGAGCACAGATACGCAGTATTTT.

The chain recombines TRBV6-5 with TRBJ2-5, with 8 bases identical to TRBD1. With V trimmed by 5 bases and J by 6 bases, 8 bases remained unmatched. CDR1 and CDR2 (germline): MNHEY, SVGAGI. This CDR3 has 14 amino acids. CDR3 nucleotides: TGTGCCAGCAGTGAACCGAGACAGGGGAAGACCCAGTACTTC. It yields the protein CASSEPRQGKTQYF.

The chain has TRBV27 and TRBJ1-1; 8 nucleotides line up with TRBD1. This CDR3 region has 16 residues. V trimming: 5 bases; J trimming: 0 bases; junction bases outside the gene matches: 8. CDR1 and CDR2 from the germline V gene are MNHEY and SMNVEV (reference sequence). In nucleotides, the CDR3 is TGTGCCAGCAGTGAACGGGACAGGCGTATGAACACTGAAGCTTTCTTT. Its protein product is CASSERDRRMNTEAFF.

The chain joins TRBV30 to TRBJ2-5; no clear D. Trimming cost V 2 bases and J 1 base, with 8 bases left between them. Germline CDR1 is GTSNPN and CDR2 is SVGIG (reference sequence). This CDR3 is built from 13 residues. The CDR3 sequence is CAWSRGVQETQYF. Here the CDR3 DNA reads TGTGCCTGGAGTCGTGGGGTCCAAGAGACCCAGTACTTC. Based on the CDR3 plus reference TRBV30 and TRBJ2-5, the full variable domain is SQTIHQWPATLVQPVGSPLSLECTVEGTSNPNLYWYRQAAGRGLQLLFYSVGIGQISSEVPQNLSASRPQDRQFILSSKKLLLSDSGFYLCAWSRGVQETQYFGPGTRLLVL.

The chain employs TRBV5-6 and TRBJ2-1; TRBD2 matches 10 bases. Germline V gene sequence: CDR1 SGHDT, CDR2 YYEEEE. V was pared by 4 bases and J by 0 bases, with 13 bases of the junction left unmatched. This CDR3 spans 19 amino acids. The CDR3 region is CASSNFGLAGARSYNEQFF. The CDR3 DNA reads as TGTGCCAGCAGCAACTTCGGTCTAGCGGGGGCCCGCTCCTACAATGAGCAGTTCTTC. The full variable domain, with the rest looked up from reference TRBV5-6 and TRBJ2-1, is DAGVTQSPTHLIKTRGQQVTLRCSPKSGHDTVSWYQQALGQGPQFIFQYYEEEERQRGNFPDRFSGHQFPNYSSELNVNALLLGDSALYLCASSNFGLAGARSYNEQFFGPGTRLTVL.

This clone has a handful of counts. V is TRBV7-8 and J is TRBJ1-4; D unclear. This CDR3 has 14 amino acids. Germline V gene data show CDR1 as SGHVS and CDR2 as FQNEAQ. The ends were cut back, 5 bases at V and 0 bases at J, with 7 bases in the middle. The CDR3 nucleotides read TGTGCCAGCAGCCGATCTGCAACTAATGAAAAACTGTTTTTT. Protein sequence: CASSRSATNEKLFF. Drawing the rest from reference TRBV7-8 and TRBJ1-4, the complete variable domain is GAGVSQSPRYKVAKRGQDVALRCDPISGHVSLFWYQQALGQGPEFLTYFQNEAQLDKSGLPSDRFFAERPEGSVSTLKIQRTQQEDSAVYLCASSRSATNEKLFFGSGTQLSVL.

J is TRBJ2-7 and V is TRBV12-5; D remains unclear. Between the trimmed V and J ends, which lost 1 base and 7 bases, there was a span of 17 bases. Germline CDR1 reads LGHNT; CDR2 reads FRNRAP. The CDR3 is 15 residues long. Written as DNA, the CDR3 is TGTGCTAGTGGTTTGGGGACGGATTCCCGGCGGGAGCAGTACTTC. Translation gives CASGLGTDSRREQYF.

The chain has TRBV6-1 and TRBJ1-2; the D is unclear. Per the germline V gene, CDR1 is MNHNS and CDR2 is SASEGT. Trimming removed 2 bases at V and 5 bases at J, with 6 bases between. The CDR3 length is 12 residues. The CDR3 is CASSELRYGYTF. DNA for the CDR3: TGTGCCAGCAGTGAACTGAGATATGGCTACACCTTC.

V gene TRBV5-1 combines with J gene TRBJ1-6; a possible D gene is TRBD1 (6 bases). This CDR3 is 14 amino acids long. The V end was cut by 5 bases, the J end by 8 bases, with 14 bases between. Germline CDR1 reads SGHRS; CDR2 reads YFSETQ. For the CDR3, the DNA is TGCGCCAGCAGGAACGATAGGGGGTATTCACCCCTCCACTTT. Its translation is CASRNDRGYSPLHF.

The chain's CDR3 is CAISELTSGNYEQFF. CDR3 nucleotide sequence: TGTGCCATCAGTGAACTGACTAGCGGGAACTATGAGCAGTTCTTC. The chain couples TRBV10-3 to TRBJ2-1; 11 bases are shared with TRBD2. V lost 3 bases, J lost 8 bases, and 6 bases stayed unmatched. The CDR3 totals 15 residues. CDR1 is ENHRY and CDR2 is SYGVKD in the germline V gene.

The CDR3 is CASRLSLVYGYTF. The CDR3 DNA is TGTGCCAGCAGGTTGTCCCTAGTCTATGGCTACACCTTC. The chain links TRBV6-1 to TRBJ1-2; D ambiguous. This CDR3 comprises 13 residues. Trimming left V 6 bases short and J 4 bases short, with 12 bases between. Germline V gene sequence: CDR1 MNHNS, CDR2 SASEGT.

V and J are TRBV18 and TRBJ2-7, with 10 bases matching TRBD1. The germline V gene has CDR1 KGHSH and CDR2 LQKENI. J lost 6 bases, V lost 1 base, and 0 bases had no gene match. The CDR3 is 13 amino acids. Here the CDR3 DNA reads TGTGCCAGCTCACCACGGGACAGGGGCGAGCAGTACTTC. It codes for CASSPRDRGEQYF.

The chain recombines TRBV30 with TRBJ1-4, with a weak D call TRBD1 (6 bases). The CDR3 has 15 amino acids. The germline gives CDR1 GTSNPN, CDR2 SVGIG (reference sequence). Trimming shortened V by 0 bases and J by 7 bases, and 15 bases separated the two germline ends. CDR3 nucleotide sequence: TGTGCCTGGAGTGTACAGCAGGGGCCCCGTGAAAAACTGTTTTTT. As protein: CAWSVQQGPREKLFF.

The V and J genes are TRBV30 and TRBJ1-6; the D is unclear. The CDR3 consists of 13 residues. Germline assignment: CDR1 GTSNPN and CDR2 SVGIG (reference sequence). V gave up 1 base and J gave up 8 bases, with 9 bases separating them. This chain's CDR3 is CAWSGRKDSPLHF. In DNA, the CDR3 is TGTGCCTGGAGTGGCAGGAAGGATTCACCCCTCCACTTT.

This chain links TRBV19 with TRBJ2-5, with unresolved D. The end of the DNA aligns better with TRBJ2-7, so the J call may be wrong. The CDR3 contains 11 residues. In germline, CDR1 is LNHDA, CDR2 SQIVND (reference sequence). The CDR3 bases are TGTGCCAGTAGTATCGCCTACGAGCAGTACTTC. Translating it yields CASSIAYEQYF.

The sample holds a few counts of this clone. The chain joins TRBV4-1 to TRBJ1-2; no clear D. Germline-derived CDR1 and CDR2 are MGHRA and YSYEKL. Deletions cut 1 base from V and 3 bases from J, with 15 bases between. CDR3 length: 16 amino acids. CDR3 in amino acids: CASSQVPRHEDYGYTF. The CDR3 DNA reads as TGCGCCAGCAGCCAAGTTCCGCGACATGAAGACTATGGCTACACCTTC.

This chain joins TRBV7-2 and TRBJ2-7, with 8 bases that match TRBD2. The ends lost 5 bases at V and 1 base at J; junction bases unmatched: 4. Germline lookup yields CDR1 SGHTA and CDR2 FQGNSA. The CDR3 consists of 14 residues. The CDR3 reads CASSPGLASYEQYF. The CDR3 nucleotides read TGTGCCAGCAGCCCCGGACTAGCTTCCTACGAGCAGTACTTC.

The rearrangement joins TRBV5-1 to TRBJ2-3, with 11 bases aligning to TRBD2. The CDR3 extends over 18 amino acids. The germline gives CDR1 SGHRS, CDR2 YFSETQ. V shed 10 bases, J shed 2 bases, and the junction held 18 bases outside the gene matches. DNA of the CDR3: TGCGCCGCACCCCGAACTAGCGGGGGCCCTGAATCCACAGATACGCAGTATTTT. It translates to CAAPRTSGGPESTDTQYF.

This clone was recorded a few times. One end of the junction is discordant with germline, which a read error may explain. The chain is built from TRBV2 and TRBJ1-4, with a tentative D call TRBD1 (6 bases). The CDR3 contains 12 residues. CDR1 is SNHLY and CDR2 is FYNNEI in the germline V gene. The CDR3 DNA is TGTGCCAGCAGTGATCGAGGGGGGTTAGAAATTTTT. This sequence encodes CASSDRGGLEIF.

V usage is TRBV6-1 and J usage is TRBJ1-1; no clear D. V was clipped by 1 base and J by 0 bases, with 6 bases between them. The CDR3 has 14 amino acids. Germline V gene data show CDR1 as MNHNS and CDR2 as SASEGT. The CDR3: CASSEESLNTEAFF. CDR3 DNA sequence: TGTGCCAGCAGTGAAGAGAGCCTGAACACTGAAGCTTTCTTT.

This chain joins TRBV18 and TRBJ1-1; D remains ambiguous. Trimming removed 2 bases from V and 4 bases from J, with 14 bases in between. Germline CDR1 reads KGHSH; CDR2 reads LQKENI. There are 15 residues in the CDR3. The CDR3 DNA reads as TGTGCCAGCTCACCATCAACTACCGTCTTCACTGAAGCTTTCTTT. This codes for CASSPSTTVFTEAFF.

The rearrangement joins TRBV18 to TRBJ1-2; unclear D gene. Trimming took 7 bases from V and 6 from J, leaving 18 bases between them. Germline V gene data show CDR1 as KGHSH and CDR2 as LQKENI. The CDR3 loop spans 14 amino acids. The CDR3 DNA reads as TGTGCCAGCTACCTCTCGCCGGAGATAGATGGCTACACCTTC. It encodes CASYLSPEIDGYTF. Looking up the rest from reference TRBV18 and TRBJ1-2 gives the full variable domain: NAGVMQNPRHLVRRRGQEARLRCSPMKGHSHVYWYRQLPEEGLKFMVYLQKENIIDESGMPKERFSAEFPKEGPSILRIQQVVRGDSAAYFCASYLSPEIDGYTFGSGTRLTVV.

This clone has only a few counts. The chain recombines TRBV11-2 with TRBJ1-1, with 7 nucleotides matching TRBD1. The V segment lost 3 bases and the J segment 10 bases; nucleotides outside the gene matches: 5. The CDR3 consists of 12 residues. Germline CDR1 SGHAT, CDR2 FQNNGV. The CDR3 DNA is TGTGCCAGCAGCTTTGCGACAGGGAGAGCTTTCTTT. It translates to CASSFATGRAFF.

The V gene is TRBV5-8, the J gene TRBJ2-1, with 12 nucleotides matching TRBD2. Germline lookup yields CDR1 SGHTS and CDR2 YDEGEE. The CDR3 loop spans 15 amino acids. V shed 3 bases and J 7 bases; nucleotides not matched to a gene: 5. The CDR3 DNA reads as TGTGCCAGCAGCTCGGAAGGACTAGCGGGAAATGAGCAGTTCTTC. As protein: CASSSEGLAGNEQFF.

The V and J genes are TRBV5-1 and TRBJ1-2, with D unresolved. Germline-derived CDR1 and CDR2 are SGHRS and YFSETQ. Trimming shortened V by 0 bases and J by 3 bases, and 6 bases separated the two germline ends. The CDR3 has 13 residues. The CDR3, as DNA: TGCGCCAGCAGCTTGGGAGATCACTATGGCTACACCTTC. Amino acids: CASSLGDHYGYTF.

The chain employs TRBV4-1 and TRBJ2-7, with D tentatively TRBD2 (6 bases). The V and J ends lost 5 bases and 6 bases respectively, with 17 bases between them. Germline CDR1 reads MGHRA; CDR2 reads YSYEKL. This CDR3 has 14 amino acids. CDR3 residues: CASSDGGAKIEQYF. The CDR3 nucleotides read TGCGCCAGCAGCGACGGGGGAGCCAAGATCGAGCAGTACTTC.

The V call is TRBV5-1, the J call TRBJ2-3, with 14 bases aligning to TRBD2. V lost 4 bases to trimming and J lost 0 bases; unmatched junction nucleotides: 10. The length of the CDR3 is 19 residues. Germline V gene sequence: CDR1 SGHRS, CDR2 YFSETQ. The CDR3 spells CASSLGLAGAATSTDTQYF. In nucleotides, the CDR3 is TGCGCCAGCAGCCTGGGACTAGCGGGGGCCGCAACCAGCACAGATACGCAGTATTTT.